One sample yielded the 30 T cell receptor beta chains listed below, sequenced in a study of Ad26.COV2.S vaccination and SARS-CoV-2 variants. Treatment specified: about 20 received Ad26.COV2.S at low or high dose, single or two shots; several received placebo; per-sample allocation not given. Sampling occurred on day 63 after the first vaccine or placebo injection. TCRdb's table, derived via immunoSEQ multiplex PCR, lists solely in-frame clones and lacks some. Of fewer than 800,000 clones listed, 89% are singletons. The specimen was peripheral blood, collected in a trial of Ad26.COV2.S vaccine versus placebo. The receptors originated from a person between 18 and 65 years old who received the Ad26.COV2.S COVID-19 vaccine or a placebo.

This sequence joins TRBV27 and TRBJ1-1; D unresolved. This CDR3 spans 13 amino acids. V dropped 5 bases and J dropped 3 bases, with 10 bases sitting between them. Germline CDR1 is MNHEY and CDR2 is SMNVEV (reference sequence). The CDR3 loop is CASSPAGYTEAFF. The CDR3 coding sequence is TGTGCCAGCAGTCCGGCGGGGTACACTGAAGCTTTCTTT.

The gene calls are TRBV30 and TRBJ1-3, with a weak D call TRBD1 (6 bases). Germline assignment: CDR1 GTSNPN and CDR2 SVGIG (reference sequence). The V and J ends lost 0 bases and 4 bases respectively, with 13 bases between them. The CDR3 runs to 15 residues. Here the CDR3 reads CAWSVQRTAGNTIYF. The CDR3 DNA sequence: TGTGCCTGGAGTGTACAGCGGACAGCAGGAAACACCATATATTTT.

V and J are TRBV4-2 and TRBJ2-7; the match to TRBD2 covers 13 bases. Germline V gene data show CDR1 as LGHNA and CDR2 as YNFKEQ. There are 16 residues in the CDR3. Germline trimming cut 2 bases from V and 7 bases from J; bases unmatched to any gene: 8. CDR3 coding DNA: TGTGCCAGCAGCCAATCGGGACTAGCGGGATCGGGTGAGCAGTACTTC. It yields the protein CASSQSGLAGSGEQYF.

This rearrangement joins TRBV2 to TRBJ2-2; D uncertain. V was shortened by 2 bases and J by 7 bases, with 5 bases between the two germline ends. The CDR3 length is 12 residues. Germline loops: CDR1 SNHLY, CDR2 FYNNEI. The CDR3 DNA sequence: TGTGCCAGCAGTGAATGGGTCGGGGAGCTGTTTTTT. It is translated as CASSEWVGELFF.

V is TRBV7-8 and J is TRBJ2-1; D remains ambiguous. The CDR3 is made up of 13 amino acids. V was pared by 2 bases and J by 7 bases, with 9 bases between. The germline V gene has CDR1 SGHVS and CDR2 FQNEAQ. The CDR3 DNA sequence: TGTGCCAGCAGCTTAAGGCTCCCAAATGAGCAGTTCTTC. As protein: CASSLRLPNEQFF.

CDR3 coding DNA: TGTGCCACCAGTGGTCCCGGGACAGGTTCCTACGAGCAGTACTTC. Protein product: CATSGPGTGSYEQYF. The chain employs TRBV24-1 and TRBJ2-7; 8 nucleotides line up with TRBD1. The CDR3 is 15 amino acids. The germline gives CDR1 KGHDR, CDR2 SFDVKD. V lost 5 bases, J lost 1 base, and 6 bases stayed unmatched.

The genes are TRBV30 and TRBJ1-2; D may be TRBD1 (6 bases). CDR1 and CDR2 (germline): GTSNPN, SVGIG (reference sequence). Trimming took off 2 bases at V and 2 bases at J, with 12 bases between the two ends. This CDR3 has 14 residues. CDR3 sequence: CAWSSWTANYGYTF. The CDR3 coding sequence is TGTGCCTGGAGTTCATGGACAGCCAACTATGGCTACACCTTC.

The chain joins TRBV19 to TRBJ2-7; a possible D gene is TRBD1 (5 bases). Germline lookup yields CDR1 LNHDA and CDR2 SQIVND (reference sequence). CDR3 length: 15 residues. V lost 0 bases, J lost 1 base, and 10 bases lay in between. As DNA, the CDR3 is TGTGCCAGTAGTATAGAGTGGACAAATTCCTACGAGCAGTACTTC. This sequence encodes CASSIEWTNSYEQYF. The complete variable domain, with remaining parts taken from reference TRBV19 and TRBJ2-7, reads DGGITQSPKYLFRKEGQNVTLSCEQNLNHDAMYWYRQDPGQGLRLIYYSQIVNDFQKGDIAEGYSVSREKKESFPLTVTSAQKNPTAFYLCASSIEWTNSYEQYFGPGTRLTVT.

This clone was seen more than once but under ten times. V and J are TRBV11-2 and TRBJ2-7, with a tentative D call TRBD1 (6 bases). V was pared by 5 bases and J by 4 bases, with 12 bases between. CDR3 length: 13 amino acids. CDR1 and CDR2 from the germline V gene are SGHAT and FQNNGV. The CDR3 DNA is TGTGCCAGCAGCGCTCACAGGGATTACGAGCAGTACTTC. Translated, it gives CASSAHRDYEQYF. Using reference TRBV11-2 and TRBJ2-7 for the parts outside the CDR3, the full variable domain is EAGVAQSPRYKIIEKRQSVAFWCNPISGHATLYWYQQILGQGPKLLIQFQNNGVVDDSQLPKDRFSAERLKGVDSTLKIQPAKLEDSAVYLCASSAHRDYEQYFGPGTRLTVT.

The chain joins TRBV7-6 to TRBJ1-2; possible D gene TRBD1, 6 bases. CDR1 SGHVS and CDR2 FNYEAQ come from the germline V gene. There are 18 residues in the CDR3. Trimming removed 2 bases at V and 8 bases at J, with 27 bases between. This CDR3 reads CASSLYPPQQGPSWGYTF. DNA of the CDR3: TGTGCCAGCAGCTTATACCCCCCTCAACAGGGTCCCAGCTGGGGCTACACCTTC.

J is TRBJ1-1 and V is TRBV6-6; D call uncertain. CDR3 length: 14 residues. Trimming removed 6 bases from V and 5 bases from J, with 16 bases in between. Germline V lookup: CDR1 MNHNY, CDR2 SVGAGI (reference sequence). The CDR3 DNA is TGTGCCAGCAGACCTTCGAGGGAAGGGACTGAAGCTTTCTTT. It encodes CASRPSREGTEAFF.

V and J are TRBV7-9 and TRBJ2-3, with 7 bases aligning to TRBD2. CDR3 length: 14 amino acids. Germline CDR1 reads SEHNR; CDR2 reads FQNEAQ (reference sequence). J gave up 0 bases and V 6 bases, and 3 bases lay outside the gene matches. The CDR3 protein is CASRVGGSTDTQYF. Written as DNA, the CDR3 is TGTGCCAGCAGGGTGGGAGGGAGCACAGATACGCAGTATTTT.

The chain carries TRBV19 and TRBJ1-1; possible D gene TRBD1, 6 bases. V lost 6 bases, J lost 7 bases, and 15 bases lay in between. The germline V gene encodes CDR1 LNHDA and CDR2 SQIVND (reference sequence). This CDR3 comprises 13 residues. In DNA form, the CDR3 reads TGTGCCAGTAGGAAGACAGGTGGAAGTGAAGCTTTCTTT. It specifies CASRKTGGSEAFF.

The rearrangement joins TRBV19 to TRBJ1-1; 8 bases are shared with TRBD1. The CDR3 contains 13 residues. Germline assignment: CDR1 LNHDA and CDR2 SQIVND (reference sequence). V was clipped by 5 bases and J by 5 bases; unmatched bases: 4. As DNA, the CDR3 is TGTGCCAGTAGTCTTAGACAGGGGACTGAAGCTTTCTTT. This sequence encodes CASSLRQGTEAFF.

J is TRBJ1-6 and V is TRBV6-5; TRBD1 matches at 7 bases. CDR3 length: 13 amino acids. The germline V gene encodes CDR1 MNHEY and CDR2 SVGAGI. Trimming removed 8 bases from V and 4 bases from J; junction bases left unmatched: 2. This CDR3 reads CASVGQYNSPLHF. Here the CDR3 DNA reads TGTGCCAGCGTGGGACAGTATAATTCACCCCTCCACTTT.

This clone was detected a few times. The chain combines TRBV27 with TRBJ2-2; D is uncertain. From germline, CDR1 is MNHEY and CDR2 SMNVEV (reference sequence). Trimming cost V 2 bases and J 2 bases, with 6 bases left between them. CDR3 length: 14 residues. As DNA, the CDR3 is TGTGCCAGCAGTTTACAGGAAAACACCGGGGAGCTGTTTTTT. Residues: CASSLQENTGELFF.

The chain has TRBV12-5 and TRBJ1-4, with D maybe TRBD1 (6 bases). From germline, CDR1 is LGHNT and CDR2 FRNRAP. CDR3 size: 16 residues. Trimming shortened V by 0 bases and J by 4 bases, and 12 bases separated the two germline ends. CDR3 nucleotide sequence: TGTGCTAGTGGTTTGGTACAGGGACAACTTAATGAAAAACTGTTTTTT. Its protein product is CASGLVQGQLNEKLFF.

The chain joins TRBV4-2 to TRBJ2-3; 10 bases match TRBD1. This CDR3 spans 18 amino acids. Looked up from germline, CDR1 is LGHNA and CDR2 is YNFKEQ. Unmatched junction bases numbered 14, after V lost 3 bases and J lost 5 bases. The CDR3 nucleotides are TGTGCCAGCAGCCACCCGACCTCGGACAGGGGGTCTCTAGATACGCAGTATTTT. This encodes CASSHPTSDRGSLDTQYF.

This sequence joins TRBV7-6 and TRBJ2-7, with D possibly TRBD1 on 6 matching bases. Germline V gene sequence: CDR1 SGHVS, CDR2 FNYEAQ. V lost 4 bases, J lost 1 base, and 14 bases lay in between. The CDR3 totals 15 residues. The CDR3 reads CASSSTGIGSYEQYF. As DNA, the CDR3 is TGTGCCAGCAGCTCCACAGGGATAGGTTCCTACGAGCAGTACTTC.

The chain combines TRBV7-2 with TRBJ2-7; D not certain. The germline V and J ends were trimmed by 1 base and 0 bases, with 10 bases remaining between them. Germline V gene data show CDR1 as SGHTA and CDR2 as FQGNSA. This CDR3 is 15 amino acids long. CDR3 amino acids: CASSLGAVISYEQYF. The CDR3, as DNA: TGTGCCAGCAGCTTAGGTGCAGTGATCTCCTACGAGCAGTACTTC.

Remarks on this clone: The same CDR3 also results from other DNA sequences found in this sample. This chain links TRBV15 with TRBJ2-1; weak D call: TRBD2 (5 bases). Looked up from germline, CDR1 is LNHNV and CDR2 is YYDKDF (reference sequence). V was trimmed by 0 bases and J by 9 bases, leaving 9 bases between them. The CDR3 covers 13 residues. The CDR3 bases are TGTGCCACCAGCAGAGATCCTGGAGGTGAGCAGTTCTTC. Amino acids: CATSRDPGGEQFF.

This chain connects TRBV7-9 to TRBJ2-7; D is possibly TRBD2 (5 bases). V lost 3 bases and J lost 4, with 10 bases in between. The germline V gene encodes CDR1 SEHNR and CDR2 FQNEAQ (reference sequence). The CDR3 spans 13 residues. The CDR3 spells CASSFEGGYEQYF. The CDR3 DNA reads TGTGCCAGCAGCTTTGAGGGCGGGTACGAGCAGTACTTC.

The rearrangement links TRBV5-5 to TRBJ2-1; TRBD1 aligns across 9 bases. Per germline, CDR1 SGHKS and CDR2 YYEKEE (reference sequence). The CDR3 is made up of 16 amino acids. Unmatched junction bases numbered 12, after V lost 3 bases and J lost 8 bases. The CDR3 spells CASSSIPGQGGDEQFF. CDR3 nucleotide sequence: TGTGCCAGCAGCTCGATACCGGGACAGGGAGGGGATGAGCAGTTCTTC. The variable domain in full, with the rest retrieved from reference TRBV5-5 and TRBJ2-1, is DAGVTQSPTHLIKTRGQQVTLRCSPISGHKSVSWYQQVLGQGPQFIFQYYEKEERGRGNFPDRFSARQFPNYSSELNVNALLLGDSALYLCASSSIPGQGGDEQFFGPGTRLTVL.

The chain has TRBV3-1 (or the pseudogene TRBV3-2) and TRBJ2-2, with D possibly TRBD2 on 6 matching bases. V lost 1 base to trimming and J lost 0 bases, with 9 bases between them. Looked up from germline, CDR1 is LGHDT and CDR2 is YNNKEL (reference sequence). The CDR3 length is 16 residues. In DNA, the CDR3 is TGTGCCAGCAGCCAAGGCGGAGGGCCGAACACCGGGGAGCTGTTTTTT. Protein sequence: CASSQGGGPNTGELFF.

The V and J genes are TRBV9 and TRBJ1-3, with D possibly being TRBD1 (6 bases). The CDR3 is 16 amino acids. Germline assignment: CDR1 SGDLS and CDR2 YYNGEE. Trimming stripped 0 bases from V and 0 bases from J, with 10 bases between. CDR3 sequence: CASSVAGGFSGNTIYF. As DNA, the CDR3 is TGTGCCAGCAGCGTAGCTGGGGGCTTCTCTGGAAACACCATATATTTT.

The chain has TRBV6-1 and TRBJ2-2, with no clear D. Germline assignment: CDR1 MNHNS and CDR2 SASEGT. There are 15 residues in the CDR3. The V and J ends lost 1 base and 6 bases respectively, with 12 bases between them. CDR3 amino acids: CASSEGGTGSGELFF. DNA of the CDR3: TGTGCCAGCAGTGAAGGGGGTACTGGTTCCGGGGAGCTGTTTTTT.

Remarks on this clone: The same CDR3 also results from other DNA sequences found in this sample. The chain recombines TRBV9 with TRBJ1-6; D is ambiguous. The V end was cut by 0 bases, the J end by 4 bases, with 5 bases between. The germline V gene has CDR1 SGDLS and CDR2 YYNGEE. CDR3 length: 14 residues. CDR3 nucleotide sequence: TGTGCCAGCAGCGTAGGACGTTATAATTCACCCCTCCACTTT. Translation: CASSVGRYNSPLHF.

Points on this clone: Within the sample, other DNA sequences also encode this same CDR3. The V gene is TRBV30, the J gene TRBJ1-1, with TRBD1 as a possible D gene (5 bases). From germline, CDR1 is GTSNPN and CDR2 SVGIG (reference sequence). The CDR3 runs 14 residues. With 0 bases removed from V and 0 bases from J, the gap between germline ends came to 8 bases. In DNA, the CDR3 is TGTGCCTGGAGTGTACAGGCCCTGAACACTGAAGCTTTCTTT. Protein: CAWSVQALNTEAFF.

The V and J genes are TRBV25-1 and TRBJ2-1; maybe TRBD2 (7 bases). The CDR3 spans 15 residues. The ends were cut back, 2 bases at V and 3 bases at J, with 11 bases in the middle. Germline CDR1 reads MGHDK; CDR2 reads SYGVNS. The CDR3 coding sequence is TGTGCCAGCAGTGAAAGGGGGGGAATCTACAATGAGCAGTTCTTC. Its protein product is CASSERGGIYNEQFF. The whole variable domain, filled in from reference TRBV25-1 and TRBJ2-1, reads EADIYQTPRYLVIGTGKKITLECSQTMGHDKMYWYQQDPGMELHLIHYSYGVNSTEKGDLSSESTVSRIRTEHFPLTLESARPSHTSQYLCASSERGGIYNEQFFGPGTRLTVL.

V and J are TRBV12-3 or TRBV12-4 and TRBJ1-2; D is ambiguous. The V gene lost 1 base and the J gene lost 7 bases, with 7 bases spanning the gap. The CDR3 consists of 12 residues. The CDR3 nucleotides read TGTGCCAGCAGTTTAGTCGTTAGTGGCTACACCTTC. This codes for CASSLVVSGYTF.